One T cell receptor (beta chain) is described in this entry. V was trimmed by 8 bases and J by 5 bases, leaving 16 bases between them. Germline V gene lookup returns CDR1 MNHEY and CDR2 SVGAGI. The CDR3 spans 14 residues. This entry comes from a study of blood T cell dynamics during melanoma immunotherapy. Described time point: week 3, after first cycle of checkpoint inhibitor. Sequencing was performed with immunoSEQ multiplex PCR; in TCRdb, only in-frame clones are kept and a portion is missing. The sample includes about 15,000 clones, 92% of them seen just once. The receptor was derived from a human donor with melanoma. V gene TRBV6-5 combines with J gene TRBJ2-1; a possible D gene is TRBD1 (6 bases). Sequenced material: blood, taken from a patient treated with checkpoint blockade. The CDR3: CASAREGVNNEQFF. CDR3 DNA sequence: TGTGCCAGCGCCCGAGAGGGGGTCAACAATGAGCAGTTCTTC.